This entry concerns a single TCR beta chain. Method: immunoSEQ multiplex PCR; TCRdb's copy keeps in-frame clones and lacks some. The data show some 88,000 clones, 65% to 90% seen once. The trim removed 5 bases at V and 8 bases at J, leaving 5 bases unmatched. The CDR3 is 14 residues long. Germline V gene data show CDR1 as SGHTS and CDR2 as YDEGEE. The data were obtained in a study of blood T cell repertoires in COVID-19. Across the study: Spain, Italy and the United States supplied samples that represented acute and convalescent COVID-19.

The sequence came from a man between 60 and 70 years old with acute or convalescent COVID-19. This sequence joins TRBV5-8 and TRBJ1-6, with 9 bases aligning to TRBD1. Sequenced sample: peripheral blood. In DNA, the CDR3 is TGTGCCAGCAGTTCCGGGACAGGGCATTCACCCCTCCACTTT. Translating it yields CASSSGTGHSPLHF.